This TCR beta chain was recorded in a study of cytotoxic CD8 clonotypes in ibrutinib-treated CLL. Across the whole study: Researchers reported about 10 relapsed/refractory and roughly 15 treatment-naive patients, 17 of them IGHV unmutated. Study-level results: Shared public clonotypes were rare, and on treatment they either got smaller or stayed the same.

Assay: immunoSEQ multiplex PCR; the TCRdb copy retains only in-frame clones and omits some. The sample holds about 200,000 clones, 60% to 80% seen once. This clone was seen a single time. What it binds is not known. V lost 4 bases and J lost 5; bases outside the gene matches: 9. CDR1 is SGHRS and CDR2 is YFSETQ in the germline V gene. The CDR3 has 16 amino acids. This specimen was PBMCs, taken after 12 months of ibrutinib treatment. This rearrangement joins TRBV5-1 to TRBJ2-3, with 11 bases fitting TRBD1. The receptor's source is a human donor with chronic lymphocytic leukemia. Here the CDR3 DNA reads TGCGCCAGCAGCCCCGCAGGACAGGGGGCGGGAGATACGCAGTATTTT. Protein product: CASSPAGQGAGDTQYF.